This TCR beta chain was obtained from a study of T cell repertoires in cytomegalovirus infection (dated by TCRdb to about 2019). General notes on the study: Recently identified HLA-C-restricted CMV epitopes, whose presentation resists viral immunomodulation, were targeted by peptide stimulations together with well-studied HLA-B-restricted epitopes. The HLA type of each donor mattered for the analysis, because public TCR beta signatures pointed to carriage of CMV infection along with the matching HLA type. Study-level results and caveats: In both this cohort and an independent cohort of several hundred donors, the cumulative frequency of public TCR beta family members distinguished carriers of CMV infection plus the relevant HLA type. The ex vivo response was dominated by HLA-C-restricted CMV-specific TCR beta clonotypes, which also provided the single most frequent clonotype in two of eight donors.

Explained via the paper, the treatment or condition label denotes: in vitro stimulation with specific CMV peptide epitopes to enrich CMV-specific T cells. To note about this clonotype: This receptor's antigen is unknown. There are no base qualities to consult, and no much larger clone falls within one base.

The CDR3, cysteine through phenylalanine, is 13 amino acids long. Just CDR3 DNA is preserved here, 39 bases in frame from base 1. Trimming takes 6 bases from V and 1 base from J, and the germline ends sit 9 bases apart. Sequencing relied on an Illumina HiSeq 1500. In TCRdb, the public reads were trimmed at Q25 with fastp and aligned with MiXCR, with productive beta chains retained. Rows with one shared CDR3 protein collapse into an entry with the most common genes and DNA. In all, the sample holds nearly 700,000 distinct CDR3 sequences, and about 33% of those were seen once. The top ten clonotypes cover approximately 18% of the sample.

The material sequenced was cultured PBMCs, taken from culture after CMV antigen stimulation. The sequence is built from TRBV12-3 or TRBV12-4 and TRBJ2-5, with the D gene not confidently named. The receptor comes from a human donor in good health (CMV status not recorded). Some clones in this sample may be carry-over from other donors' samples. The DNA is TGTGCCAGCAGCCTATTGGTCCAAGAGACCCAGTACTTC. It encodes CASSLLVQETQYF.